This TCR beta chain was recorded in a study of cytomegalovirus exposure and HLA in healthy donors. Study-level results: A prior analysis recorded that most TCR beta V segments were productive about 90% or about 30% of the time.

Both 60 Vbeta primers and 13 Jbeta primers went into the PCR. Only in-frame clones appear in the TCRdb table, and some are missing; sequencing was by immunoSEQ multiplex PCR. The sample shows around 180,000 clones, just over 75% of them seen only once. As for this clone: Its target is not known.

This clonotype was obtained from a woman in her twenties or thirties in good health and CMV-seropositive. The sequenced material came from PBMCs.

CDR3 residues: CASSLVPGGPTEAFF. The CDR3 region has the DNA TGTGCCAGCAGCTTGGTGCCAGGGGGACCAACTGAAGCTTTCTTT. The chain combines TRBV5-5 with TRBJ1-1, with 7 bases lining up with TRBD1. V shed 0 bases, J shed 5 bases, and the junction held 7 bases outside the gene matches. The germline V gene encodes CDR1 SGHKS and CDR2 YYEKEE (reference sequence). There are 15 residues in the CDR3.